This TCR beta chain stems from a study of blood T cell repertoires in COVID-19. About the research overall: From T cells, B-cell-depleted T cells, or PBMCs came the material, which was cDNA or gDNA.

CDR3 length: 15 amino acids. Unmatched junction bases numbered 6, after V lost 5 bases and J lost 3 bases. Looked up from germline, CDR1 is SGHAT and CDR2 is FQNNGV. Exposed enrollees had met someone with a PCR-confirmed or clinician-diagnosed COVID-19 case at some point within the 2 weeks before study entry. Assay used: immunoSEQ multiplex PCR; TCRdb lists only in-frame clones, some missing. The table has 130,000 to 150,000 clones, about nine tenths seen once; the top ten hold 3.5% to 4.5%. The chain employs TRBV11-2 and TRBJ1-3, with 8 bases that match TRBD1. This receptor was taken from a woman between 40 and 50 years old who had been exposed to COVID-19. Sequencing used PBMCs or T cells enriched from blood (not recorded which). CDR3 loop: CASSPDRVFGNTIYF. As DNA, the CDR3 is TGTGCCAGCAGCCCGGACAGGGTTTTTGGAAACACCATATATTTT.